This TCR beta chain derives from a study of blood T cell repertoires in COVID-19 (dated by TCRdb to 2020 to 2021). For the study in its entirety: Samples from collaborators originated in the United States, Italy and Spain and spanned both the acute and convalescent phases of COVID-19. The material from the prospective study consisted of cDNA or gDNA derived from T cells, B-cell-depleted T cells, or PBMCs. Deeply sampled blood TCRbeta repertoires from subjects exposed to, actively infected with, or recovered from COVID-19 were included in the dataset. The repertoires were made available in a free public database intended to serve as a resource for research on the immune response to SARS-CoV-2. Samples were obtained from the ongoing ImmuneRACE study (first 160 participants) and from some 1,200 subjects provided by 6 global collaborators. Nearly every sample came with metadata listing a de-identified subject ID, COVID-19 status, age in years and sex. HLA class I and class II types, where available, came from metadata supplied by the sample provider rather than from assay-based typing.

TCRbeta CDR3 regions were amplified from genomic DNA using the immunoSEQ Assay, a bias-controlled multiplex PCR. The original methods were these. Within the assay, amplification of reference gene primers was used to estimate how many nucleated cells each sample contained. Sequence reads were collapsed and filtered to measure the absolute abundance of every unique TCRbeta CDR3 rearrangement. For each sample, productive Simpson clonality was calculated as the square root of Simpson's diversity index across productive rearrangements. Not all clones reach the TCRdb copy of this immuneACCESS table, which keeps in-frame sequences only. Checked studies attribute under half of the gap to unresolved V genes and leave the rest unexplained. The V and J calls and the clone size are those of that table, but D and trimming were determined from the DNA. A total of approximately 310,000 clones appear in this sample, around 87% of them only once. Of the sample, 1% falls within the top ten clones.

The CDR3 contains 20 residues, cysteine and phenylalanine counted. Only the CDR3 region is kept as DNA, spanning 60 bases read in frame from base 1. Looking up the germline V gene yields CDR1 SGHTS and CDR2 YDEGEE. Trimming accounts for 4 bases at V and 0 bases at J, while the number of junction bases matched to no gene is 13. Whole blood was collected in K2EDTA tubes by collaborating institutions according to the institutions' own protocols. For TCRbeta analysis, collaborator samples were shipped as frozen whole blood, as isolated PBMCs, or as DNA extracted from either sample type. Overall results and qualifications from the work: Clinical and demographic metadata were provided uncurated, with the amount varying by source and participant.

About this clone itself: The antigen it binds to is not known. Qualities for individual bases were not recorded, and no much larger clone is one base off.

This chain joins TRBV5-8 to TRBJ2-4, with 13 junctional bases fitting TRBD2. The sequence came from a man aged 45-60 years with active or convalescent COVID-19. Sequencing was carried out using peripheral blood. DNA sequence: TGTGCCAGCAGCCTGGCCCAGACTAGCGGGGGGCCATCAGCCAAAAACATTCAGTACTTC. It translates to CASSLAQTSGGPSAKNIQYF.